The 5 T cell receptor beta chains below all came from one sample that was sequenced in a study of T cell responses to AZD1222 COVID-19 vaccine. Sequencing was performed with immunoSEQ multiplex PCR; in TCRdb, only in-frame clones are kept and a portion is missing. This table has about 96,000 clones, around 90% appearing once. The sample in question was peripheral blood, obtained on day 0 of AZD1222 vaccination. All receptors derive from an adult in good health.

The chain has TRBV2 and TRBJ1-5, with D uncertain. The CDR3 spans 13 residues. V was pared by 3 bases and J by 0 bases, with 3 bases between. CDR1 is SNHLY and CDR2 is FYNNEI in the germline V gene. The CDR3 sequence is CASSDDSNQPQHF. The CDR3, as DNA: TGTGCCAGCAGTGACGATAGCAATCAGCCCCAGCATTTT.

The rearrangement joins TRBV6-5 to TRBJ2-3, with D tentatively TRBD2 (5 bases). Per germline, CDR1 MNHEY and CDR2 SVGAGI. V was shortened by 6 bases and J by 1 base, with 11 bases between the two germline ends. This CDR3 comprises 14 residues. As DNA, the CDR3 is TGTGCCAGCAGAGAGGGCGGTCGCACAGATACGCAGTATTTT. It yields the protein CASREGGRTDTQYF.

The chain recombines TRBV6-2 or TRBV6-3 with TRBJ1-1; no reliable D call. CDR3 length: 11 amino acids. V was clipped by 4 bases and J by 7 bases, with 7 bases between them. Per the germline V gene, CDR1 is MNHEY and CDR2 is SVGEGT. The CDR3 nucleotides read TGTGCCAGCAGTTTTAGGGATGAAGCTTTCTTT. Protein product: CASSFRDEAFF.

The V call is TRBV6-5, the J call TRBJ1-4; TRBD1 might be the D (6 bases). The V and J ends lost 4 bases and 2 bases respectively, with 8 bases between them. Germline V gene lookup returns CDR1 MNHEY and CDR2 SVGAGI. This CDR3 region has 14 residues. The CDR3 coding sequence is TGTGCCAGCAGTTCAGGGGCCACTAATGAAAAACTGTTTTTT. This translates into CASSSGATNEKLFF.

Only one count was recorded for this clone. V usage is TRBV6-2 or TRBV6-3 and J usage is TRBJ2-7; 10 bases match TRBD2. The CDR3 spans 15 residues. With 3 bases clipped from V and 6 bases from J, the junction kept 8 bases outside the gene matches. Per germline, CDR1 MNHEY and CDR2 SVGEGT. The CDR3 loop is CASSYLASGRREQYF. DNA for the CDR3: TGTGCCAGCAGTTATCTAGCTAGCGGGAGACGCGAGCAGTACTTC.